This T cell receptor (beta chain) came from a study of cytomegalovirus exposure and HLA in healthy donors. About the study: Across under 450 genotyped donors, approximately 81% landed in the Caucasian-associated ancestry cluster. Whole-study results and caveats: In an earlier analysis, in 620 or so donors, most V segments appeared productive either ~90% or ~30% of the time. Serostatus for CMV was the only available immune exposure information. It was reported in a later analysis that an Asian-associated ancestry cluster showed fewer N-insertions than the approximately 670-donor mean.

A multiplex PCR was run with 60 Vbeta primers and 13 Jbeta primers. TCRdb's table, derived via immunoSEQ multiplex PCR, lists solely in-frame clones and lacks some. Altogether roughly 20,000 clones are present, about 77% being singletons, with the ten largest covering under 8%. Details on this clone: Its matching antigen is unknown.

CDR1 and CDR2 from the germline V gene are GTSNPN and SVGIG (reference sequence). V lost 4 bases and J lost 5, with 14 bases in between. The CDR3 runs 13 residues. This clonotype was obtained from a man between 60 and 75 years old in good health and CMV-seronegative. Source material: PBMCs. The genes are TRBV30 and TRBJ1-2; possibly TRBD1 for D (5 bases). CDR3 nucleotides: TGTGCCTGGACCGGACCGGGGGTGTATGGCTACACCTTC. Amino acids: CAWTGPGVYGYTF.